These 32 T cell receptor beta chains share one sample of origin, sequenced in a study of blood T cell repertoires in COVID-19. Sequenced by immunoSEQ multiplex PCR; TCRdb stores in-frame clones only, minus some. The repertoire has about 130,000 clones, around 88% of them found once; the top ten carry approximately 2.2%. The source material was PBMCs or T cells enriched from blood (not recorded which). The source is a woman in her 50s who had recovered from COVID-19.

The rearrangement uses TRBV7-2 and TRBJ1-2, with 8 nucleotides matching TRBD1. CDR1 is SGHTA and CDR2 is FQGNSA in the germline V gene. The CDR3 contains 14 residues. The J segment lost 1 base and the V segment lost 5 bases, leaving 3 bases of the junction unmatched. CDR3 sequence: CASSPGQVNYGYTF. CDR3 in DNA: TGTGCCAGCAGCCCGGGACAGGTTAACTATGGCTACACCTTC.

This chain joins TRBV5-6 and TRBJ1-1; D unresolved. CDR3 length equals 13 residues. V gave up 6 bases and J gave up 0 bases, with 9 bases separating them. Germline V gene lookup returns CDR1 SGHDT and CDR2 YYEEEE. CDR3 nucleotides: TGTGCCAGCAACCGGGATTTGAACACTGAAGCTTTCTTT. Amino acid sequence: CASNRDLNTEAFF.

The CDR3 spells CASSESEGLSTDTQYF. The CDR3 DNA reads as TGCGCCAGCAGTGAGTCGGAGGGTCTTAGCACAGATACGCAGTATTTT. This rearrangement joins TRBV10-2 to TRBJ2-3; possibly TRBD2 for D (6 bases). CDR1 WSHSY and CDR2 SAAADI come from the germline V gene. V dropped 0 bases and J dropped 0 bases, with 10 bases sitting between them. The CDR3 is 16 residues long.

The chain uses TRBV27 and TRBJ1-3, with D tentatively TRBD1 (5 bases). The CDR3 runs to 18 residues. Germline V gives CDR1 MNHEY, CDR2 SMNVEV (reference sequence). The V end lost 5 bases, the J end lost 2 bases, and 22 bases lay between the germline ends. CDR3 nucleotides: TGTGCCAGCAGTCCGAGCGCGGGACTCATTACCGCTGGAAACACCATATATTTT. The encoded protein is CASSPSAGLITAGNTIYF.

This clone was seen only once. This chain uses TRBV5-4 with TRBJ2-3; D not certain. The CDR3 spans 14 residues. V shed 4 bases and J shed 1 base, with 10 bases lying between them. Germline-derived CDR1 and CDR2 are SGHNT and YYREEE (reference sequence). In DNA form, the CDR3 reads TGTGCCAGCAGCCCTCAGACTGGCACAGATACGCAGTATTTT. Protein: CASSPQTGTDTQYF.

The genes are TRBV30 and TRBJ1-6, with TRBD1 as a possible D gene (5 bases). This CDR3 spans 14 amino acids. V lost 0 bases, J lost 7 bases, and 10 bases lay in between. From germline, CDR1 is GTSNPN and CDR2 SVGIG (reference sequence). CDR3 protein: CAWSVTEKNSPLHF. For the CDR3, the DNA is TGTGCCTGGAGTGTGACAGAGAAAAATTCACCCCTCCACTTT.

The chain carries TRBV29-1 and TRBJ2-1, with 14 bases identical to TRBD2. The CDR3 has 14 amino acids. Unmatched junction bases numbered 6, after V lost 8 bases and J lost 6 bases. From germline, CDR1 is SQVTM and CDR2 ANQGSEA. CDR3 nucleotides: TGCAGCCTTGGACTAGCGGGGGGTTTCAATGAGCAGTTCTTC. Translating gives CSLGLAGGFNEQFF.

V is TRBV3-1 (or the pseudogene TRBV3-2) and J is TRBJ2-6, with D perhaps TRBD1 (6 bases). V was trimmed by 0 bases and J by 0 bases, leaving 9 bases between them. The CDR3 runs 17 residues. Looked up from germline, CDR1 is LGHDT and CDR2 is YNNKEL (reference sequence). The CDR3 reads CASSQDGGYSGANVLTF. The CDR3 DNA follows: TGTGCCAGCAGCCAAGATGGGGGCTACTCTGGGGCCAACGTCCTGACTTTC.

V is TRBV5-1 and J is TRBJ1-6, with D unclear. There are 14 residues in the CDR3. The germline gives CDR1 SGHRS, CDR2 YFSETQ. V lost 1 base to trimming and J lost 6 bases, with 8 bases between them. The CDR3 region is CASSLSQSNSPLHF. In DNA form, the CDR3 reads TGCGCCAGCAGCTTGTCACAGAGTAATTCACCCCTCCACTTT. Full variable domain (outside the CDR3, taken from reference TRBV5-1 and TRBJ1-6): KAGVTQTPRYLIKTRGQQVTLSCSPISGHRSVSWYQQTPGQGLQFLFEYFSETQRNKGNFPGRFSGRQFSNSRSEMNVSTLELGDSALYLCASSLSQSNSPLHFGNGTRLTVT.

This clone appeared a few times. This chain links TRBV10-3 with TRBJ1-2; D gene ambiguous. With 7 bases removed from V and 7 bases from J, the gap between germline ends came to 7 bases. This CDR3 spans 10 amino acids. The germline V gene has CDR1 ENHRY and CDR2 SYGVKD. The CDR3 region is CAIKGVGYTF. The DNA for the CDR3 is TGTGCCATCAAGGGAGTTGGCTACACCTTC.

V usage is TRBV30 and J usage is TRBJ1-2, with 7 nucleotides matching TRBD1. Per germline, CDR1 GTSNPN and CDR2 SVGIG (reference sequence). V lost 3 bases, J lost 4 bases, and 5 bases stayed unmatched. The CDR3 runs to 13 residues. The CDR3 DNA is TGTGCCTGGAGCCGGGACAGACCCTATGGCTACACCTTC. It codes for CAWSRDRPYGYTF.

The rearrangement links TRBV6-1 to TRBJ1-2, with D possibly matching TRBD1 (5 bases). The CDR3 loop spans 15 amino acids. Germline V gene sequence: CDR1 MNHNS, CDR2 SASEGT. Trimming took off 0 bases at V and 5 bases at J, with 13 bases between the two ends. The CDR3 protein is CASSEALARAYGYTF. In nucleotides, the CDR3 is TGTGCCAGCAGTGAAGCGCTGGCCAGGGCTTATGGCTACACCTTC.

The V call is TRBV19, the J call TRBJ2-1; the match to TRBD2 covers 10 bases. The CDR3 consists of 16 residues. Germline lookup yields CDR1 LNHDA and CDR2 SQIVND (reference sequence). V dropped 6 bases and J dropped 8; count of bases not matched to a gene: 13. CDR3 nucleotides: TGTGCCAGTAGCTGGCTAGCAGCGGGGGGGAGCCATGAGCAGTTCTTC. Its protein is CASSWLAAGGSHEQFF. The variable domain in full, with the rest retrieved from reference TRBV19 and TRBJ2-1, is DGGITQSPKYLFRKEGQNVTLSCEQNLNHDAMYWYRQDPGQGLRLIYYSQIVNDFQKGDIAEGYSVSREKKESFPLTVTSAQKNPTAFYLCASSWLAAGGSHEQFFGPGTRLTVL.

This rearrangement joins TRBV4-1 to TRBJ1-6, with TRBD1 matching 7 bases. The junction had 10 bases not matched to a gene; V was cut back by 2 bases and J by 9 bases. The CDR3 runs 16 residues. Per the germline V gene, CDR1 is MGHRA and CDR2 is YSYEKL. The CDR3 protein is CASSQPGRTGGSPLHF. CDR3 coding DNA: TGCGCCAGCAGCCAACCGGGACGGACAGGAGGTTCACCCCTCCACTTT.

This chain joins TRBV11-2 and TRBJ1-2, with TRBD1 matching over 7 bases. Germline trimming cut 7 bases from V and 3 bases from J; bases unmatched to any gene: 17. The germline V gene has CDR1 SGHAT and CDR2 FQNNGV. The CDR3 totals 17 residues. The CDR3 sequence: CASIRDSLLGVDYGYTF. CDR3 nucleotide sequence: TGTGCCAGCATTCGGGACAGTCTTTTAGGGGTCGACTATGGCTACACCTTC.

This clone has only a few counts. The gene calls are TRBV5-3 and TRBJ1-3, with 8 bases lining up with TRBD1. TRBV5-3 is an ORF, with its function uncertain. The CDR3 contains 15 residues. Germline trimming cut 4 bases from V and 0 bases from J; bases unmatched to any gene: 3. The CDR3, as DNA: TGTGCCAGAAGCCCCACAGGGGGCTCTGGAAACACCATATATTTT. Protein sequence: CARSPTGGSGNTIYF.

There are a few counts of this clone. V usage is TRBV30 and J usage is TRBJ1-6; 10 bases match TRBD1. Per germline, CDR1 GTSNPN and CDR2 SVGIG (reference sequence). V dropped 0 bases and J dropped 10; count of bases not matched to a gene: 6. The CDR3 is 15 amino acids. DNA for the CDR3: TGTGCCTGGAGTGTCCGGACAGGGGGTATCTCACCCCTCCACTTT. Its protein is CAWSVRTGGISPLHF.

This chain links TRBV10-1 with TRBJ2-2; 7 nucleotides align to TRBD2. CDR1 and CDR2 from the germline V gene are WNHNN and SYGVQD (reference sequence). The CDR3 consists of 14 residues. Trimming removed 8 bases from V and 7 bases from J; junction bases left unmatched: 10. CDR3 nucleotides: TGCGCCAGCTCCCGGGGCGGGGGTGACGGGGAGCTGTTTTTT. It encodes CASSRGGGDGELFF.

J is TRBJ2-5 and V is TRBV7-2; 9 bases are shared with TRBD2. Germline V gene lookup returns CDR1 SGHTA and CDR2 FQGNSA. The CDR3 totals 15 residues. With 3 bases clipped from V and 0 bases from J, the junction kept 2 bases outside the gene matches. The CDR3 protein is CASSLTSGHQETQYF. In DNA, the CDR3 is TGTGCCAGCAGCTTGACTAGCGGACACCAAGAGACCCAGTACTTC.

The chain has TRBV18 and TRBJ1-3; possibly TRBD1 for D (6 bases). Trimming pared 6 bases from V and 2 bases from J, leaving 11 bases between. CDR1 and CDR2 from the germline V gene are KGHSH and LQKENI. The CDR3 covers 14 residues. The DNA of the CDR3 is TGTGCCAGCTCGGCCGGGACACCTGGAAACACCATATATTTT. It yields the protein CASSAGTPGNTIYF.

CDR3 nucleotide sequence: TGCGCCAGCAATCAGGCCCCGGGCAGCGGGGGGTACAATGAGCAGTTCTTC. It yields the protein CASNQAPGSGGYNEQFF. This sequence joins TRBV5-1 and TRBJ2-1, with 9 bases lining up with TRBD2. Trimming took 6 bases from V and 4 from J; bases not matched to a gene: 14. This CDR3 has 17 amino acids. Germline CDR1 and CDR2: SGHRS and YFSETQ.

V is TRBV5-1 and J is TRBJ2-7; a weak D match, TRBD2 (6 bases). The CDR3 consists of 12 residues. Germline CDR1 reads SGHRS; CDR2 reads YFSETQ. The V end lost 0 bases, the J end lost 7 bases, and 8 bases lay between the germline ends. CDR3 protein: CASSLVGREQYF. The DNA of the CDR3 is TGCGCCAGCAGCTTGGTTGGGAGGGAGCAGTACTTC.

The V call is TRBV24-1, the J call TRBJ1-5; 8 positions agree with TRBD1. Germline V gives CDR1 KGHDR, CDR2 SFDVKD. This CDR3 spans 16 amino acids. V shed 5 bases, J shed 2 bases, and the junction held 7 bases outside the gene matches. The CDR3 spells CATSAQDRVGNQPQHF. The CDR3 DNA sequence: TGTGCCACCAGTGCTCAGGACAGGGTAGGCAATCAGCCCCAGCATTTT.

The rearrangement uses TRBV29-1 and TRBJ1-3; 7 positions match TRBD1. The V gene end was trimmed by 3 bases and the J gene end by 0 bases; junction bases not matched to a gene: 8. The CDR3 runs to 16 residues. Germline CDR1 reads SQVTM; CDR2 reads ANQGSEA. As DNA, the CDR3 is TGCAGCGTTGAGAGGGACAGCGAGAGCTCTGGAAACACCATATATTTT. Translating it yields CSVERDSESSGNTIYF.

This chain connects TRBV9 to TRBJ2-3; 9 positions agree with TRBD1. The CDR3 extends over 15 amino acids. V dropped 3 bases and J dropped 2; count of bases not matched to a gene: 4. The germline CDR1 and CDR2 sequences are SGDLS and YYNGEE. CDR3 sequence: CASSEGDRDTDTQYF. DNA of the CDR3: TGTGCCAGCAGCGAGGGGGACAGGGACACAGATACGCAGTATTTT.

As regards this clone: The junction departs from the called germline gene at one end, perhaps through a read error. The chain joins TRBV7-7 to TRBJ2-5; the match to TRBD1 covers 10 bases. Germline V CDR1 and CDR2: SSHAT, FNYEAQ (reference sequence). This CDR3 has 17 amino acids. The CDR3 DNA sequence: TGTGCTAGCAGCTCAGGACCCCGGGACAGGGGCGGGGAGACCCAGTACTTC. This encodes CASSSGPRDRGGETQYF.

In DNA, the CDR3 is TGTGCCAGCAGCTTGGGGTGGGGCAGGGGGTTGGAGACCCAGTACTTC. This translates into CASSLGWGRGLETQYF. The chain couples TRBV7-2 to TRBJ2-5; 7 nucleotides match TRBD1. V shed 3 bases, J shed 5 bases, and the junction held 12 bases outside the gene matches. The V gene's germline CDR1 is SGHTA and CDR2 FQGNSA. There are 16 residues in the CDR3.

This chain joins TRBV6-2 or TRBV6-3 and TRBJ2-1; possible D gene TRBD1, 5 bases. The CDR3 is made up of 17 amino acids. Germline V gene lookup returns CDR1 MNHEY and CDR2 SVGEGT. V lost 2 bases to trimming and J lost 8 bases, with 22 bases between them. The CDR3 DNA follows: TGTGCCAGCAGTTACACCCGGCTAGTGTTCGAAGGGGATGAGCAGTTCTTC. It specifies CASSYTRLVFEGDEQFF.

J is TRBJ1-4 and V is TRBV9, with TRBD1 as a possible D gene (5 bases). V dropped 4 bases and J dropped 8 bases, with 9 bases sitting between them. The CDR3 consists of 12 residues. CDR1 and CDR2 from the germline V gene are SGDLS and YYNGEE. The CDR3 protein is CASSTSGEKLFF. DNA for the CDR3: TGTGCCAGCAGCACCTCAGGGGAAAAACTGTTTTTT. Complete variable domain (other parts from reference TRBV9 and TRBJ1-4): DSGVTQTPKHLITATGQRVTLRCSPRSGDLSVYWYQQSLDQGLQFLIQYYNGEERAKGNILERFSAQQFPDLHSELNLSSLELGDSALYFCASSTSGEKLFFGSGTQLSVL.

The chain has TRBV15 and TRBJ2-3, with 8 bases aligning to TRBD2. The CDR3 has 15 residues. Germline values: CDR1 LNHNV, CDR2 YYDKDF (reference sequence). The V gene end was trimmed by 1 base and the J gene end by 3 bases; junction bases not matched to a gene: 3. CDR3 sequence: CATSRGGGTTDTQYF. The CDR3 region has the DNA TGTGCCACCAGCAGAGGCGGGGGGACGACAGATACGCAGTATTTT.

CDR3 DNA sequence: TGTGCCAGCAGCCCAGTGGAGGGAGAGGAGCTGTTTTTT. Protein product: CASSPVEGEELFF. This rearrangement joins TRBV12-3 or TRBV12-4 to TRBJ2-2, with a possible D match to TRBD2 (6 bases). V lost 6 bases and J 10 bases, leaving 15 bases between the germline ends. The CDR3 has 13 residues.

This clone was recorded once. The chain is built from TRBV30 and TRBJ1-5; D is perhaps TRBD1 (5 bases). V was trimmed by 0 bases and J by 11 bases, leaving 11 bases between them. The CDR3 length is 12 residues. CDR1 is GTSNPN and CDR2 is SVGIG in the germline V gene (reference sequence). CDR3 loop: CAWSVMGQAQHF. CDR3 nucleotide sequence: TGTGCCTGGAGTGTTATGGGGCAGGCCCAGCATTTT.